Listed below are T cell receptor beta chains from one sample, sequenced in a study of T cell clones after liver transplantation. Method: immunoSEQ multiplex PCR; TCRdb's copy keeps in-frame clones and lacks some. The top ten hold around 2% of the sample, which has some 80,000 clones, approximately 80% seen once. Source: CD4+ T cells from blood, taken 48 to 50 months after liver transplant. The receptors were sampled from a human patient who received a liver transplant. A subset of T cells may come from the graft donor. Each CDR3 is given with its conserved first and last residue. The order of the fields is V gene, D gene, J gene, clone size, CDR3 protein, CDR3 DNA. The D gene is left open where the match is weak. Clone size, where shown, is once, few, many, or a class for clones that have expanded.

v_call: TRBV7-2; d_call: -; j_call: TRBJ1-1; clone_size: -; cdr3_aa: CASSHPGAEAFF; cdr3_nt: TGTGCCAGCAGCCATCCAGGGGCGGAAGCTTTCTTT
v_call: TRBV6-5; d_call: -; j_call: TRBJ1-5; clone_size: few; cdr3_aa: CASSGVGAGNQPQHF; cdr3_nt: TGTGCCAGCAGTGGGGTAGGGGCCGGCAATCAGCCCCAGCATTTT
v_call: TRBV19; d_call: -; j_call: TRBJ1-1; clone_size: -; cdr3_aa: CASSPPRQMNTEAFF; cdr3_nt: TGTGCCAGTAGTCCGCCTCGGCAGATGAACACTGAAGCTTTCTTT
v_call: TRBV18; d_call: TRBD2; j_call: TRBJ2-1; clone_size: once; cdr3_aa: CASSPPSGGRNEQFF; cdr3_nt: TGTGCCAGCTCACCCCCTAGCGGGGGCAGGAATGAGCAGTTCTTC
v_call: TRBV9; d_call: TRBD1; j_call: TRBJ1-1; clone_size: -; cdr3_aa: CASSASGGWPMNTEAFF; cdr3_nt: TGTGCCAGCAGCGCCTCAGGGGGATGGCCCATGAACACTGAAGCTTTCTTT
v_call: TRBV7-3; d_call: -; j_call: TRBJ2-3; clone_size: -; cdr3_aa: CASSLSGGGTQYF; cdr3_nt: TGTGCCAGCAGCTTATCGGGTGGTGGTACGCAGTATTTT
v_call: TRBV7-7; d_call: TRBD1; j_call: TRBJ2-7; clone_size: -; cdr3_aa: CASNKEGAEQYF; cdr3_nt: TGTGCTAGCAACAAAGAGGGGGCCGAGCAGTACTTC
v_call: TRBV6-6; d_call: -; j_call: TRBJ1-5; clone_size: -; cdr3_aa: CASSYGRGGNQPQHF; cdr3_nt: TGTGCCAGCAGTTACGGTCGGGGGGGCAATCAGCCCCAGCATTTT
v_call: TRBV5-1; d_call: -; j_call: TRBJ2-7; clone_size: -; cdr3_aa: CASSRDSEQYF; cdr3_nt: TGCGCCAGCTCCCGGGATTCCGAGCAGTACTTC
v_call: TRBV28; d_call: TRBD1; j_call: TRBJ2-2; clone_size: -; cdr3_aa: CASSLVLTGDPGELFF; cdr3_nt: TGTGCCAGCAGTTTAGTTTTAACAGGGGATCCCGGGGAGCTGTTTTTT
v_call: TRBV6-4; d_call: -; j_call: TRBJ1-5; clone_size: -; cdr3_aa: CASSDYDSHQPQHF; cdr3_nt: TGTGCCAGCAGTGACTACGACTCCCATCAGCCCCAGCATTTT
v_call: TRBV6-5; d_call: -; j_call: TRBJ1-1; clone_size: -; cdr3_aa: CASSWGRGAFF; cdr3_nt: TGTGCCAGCAGCTGGGGAAGGGGAGCTTTCTTT
v_call: TRBV6-1; d_call: TRBD1; j_call: TRBJ1-1; clone_size: -; cdr3_aa: CASSPIRQGVTEAFF; cdr3_nt: TGTGCCAGCAGTCCCATAAGACAGGGGGTGACTGAAGCTTTCTTT
v_call: TRBV4-3; d_call: -; j_call: TRBJ2-7; clone_size: -; cdr3_aa: CASSQDPGVNYEQYF; cdr3_nt: TGCGCCAGCAGCCAAGATCCGGGGGTGAATTACGAGCAGTACTTC
v_call: TRBV7-2; d_call: TRBD2; j_call: TRBJ2-1; clone_size: -; cdr3_aa: CASSLAGGIYNEQFF; cdr3_nt: TGTGCCAGCAGCTTAGCGGGAGGGATCTACAATGAGCAGTTCTTC
v_call: TRBV6-5; d_call: TRBD1; j_call: TRBJ1-3; clone_size: -; cdr3_aa: CASAGTARSTIYF; cdr3_nt: TGTGCCAGCGCTGGGACAGCACGTAGCACCATATATTTT
v_call: TRBV12-5; d_call: -; j_call: TRBJ1-4; clone_size: few; cdr3_aa: CASGLVGNEKLFF; cdr3_nt: TGTGCTAGTGGTTTGGTGGGCAATGAAAAACTGTTTTTT
v_call: TRBV7-3; d_call: TRBD2; j_call: TRBJ2-1; clone_size: -; cdr3_aa: CASSFKGTSGRPYNEQFF; cdr3_nt: TGTGCCAGCAGCTTTAAAGGGACTAGCGGGAGGCCCTACAATGAGCAGTTCTTC